The present entry profiles one T cell receptor beta chain with its context. What it binds is unknown. The sample is drawn from a study of T cell responses to AZD1222 COVID-19 vaccine. Study findings and constraints: Repertoires were sampled only after the peak T cell response. Two AZD1222 administrations were followed by greater Spike-specific TCR breadth and depth. Spike-spanning, vaccine-associated CD4 TCRs were dominant at 160-218 and 743-854.

Here immunoSEQ multiplex PCR was the method, and the copy in TCRdb shows in-frame clones only, minus some. This sample carries 210,000 or so clones, approximately 94% of them seen once, and the ten largest clones take 1.7%. V shed 6 bases, J shed 3 bases, and the junction held 10 bases outside the gene matches. The CDR3 spans 15 residues. The V gene's germline CDR1 is SGHTA and CDR2 FQGNSA. The rearrangement joins TRBV7-2 to TRBJ2-7; TRBD2 aligns across 8 bases. This receptor was obtained from an adult who received the MenACWY meningococcal vaccine as a control. The input for sequencing was peripheral blood, taken 28 days after the second dose of the MenACWY control vaccine. CDR3 DNA: TGTGCCAGCAGTAGTAGACGGGAGGGCCTCTACGAGCAGTACTTC. Residues: CASSSRREGLYEQYF.